This TCR beta chain came from a study of CD8 T cells in ankylosing spondylitis. Molecular-barcoded quantitative 5'-RACE produced these TCR beta libraries. TCRdb recomputed calls from the 5' RACE reads with MiXCR, one row per CDR3 protein. The sample holds 380,000 or so distinct CDR3 sequences, approximately 22% seen once. The germline V gene encodes CDR1 DFQATT and CDR2 SNEGSKA (reference sequence). Losses at the gene ends were 2 bases for V and 3 bases for J; bases not matched to a gene: 8. This CDR3 is built from 15 residues. The sequenced sample consisted of blood, either unsorted or a sorted T cell fraction (not recorded which). The chain joins TRBV20-1 to TRBJ2-7; TRBD2 matches 9 bases. The sequence came from a male donor with ankylosing spondylitis or in good health (not recorded which). DNA for the CDR3: TGCAGTGCTAGACAACCTAGCGGGGACTACTACGAGCAGTACTTC. Protein sequence: CSARQPSGDYYEQYF.